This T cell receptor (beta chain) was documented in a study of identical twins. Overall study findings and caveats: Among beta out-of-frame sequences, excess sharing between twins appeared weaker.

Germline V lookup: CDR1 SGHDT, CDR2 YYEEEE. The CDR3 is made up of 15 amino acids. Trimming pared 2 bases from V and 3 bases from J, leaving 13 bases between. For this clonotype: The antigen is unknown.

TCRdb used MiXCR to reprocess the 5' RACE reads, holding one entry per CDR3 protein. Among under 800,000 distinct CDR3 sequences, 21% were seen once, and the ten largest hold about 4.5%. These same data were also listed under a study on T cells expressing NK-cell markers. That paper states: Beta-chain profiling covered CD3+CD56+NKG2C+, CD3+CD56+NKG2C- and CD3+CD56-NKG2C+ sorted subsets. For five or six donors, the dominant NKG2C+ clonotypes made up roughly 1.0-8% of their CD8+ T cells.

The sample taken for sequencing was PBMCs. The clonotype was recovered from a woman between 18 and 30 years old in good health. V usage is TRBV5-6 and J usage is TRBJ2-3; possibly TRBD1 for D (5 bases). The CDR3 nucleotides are TGTGCCAGCAGCTTCGAGACAGCCCGAACAGATACGCAGTATTTT. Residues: CASSFETARTDTQYF. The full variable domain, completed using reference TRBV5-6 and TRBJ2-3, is DAGVTQSPTHLIKTRGQQVTLRCSPKSGHDTVSWYQQALGQGPQFIFQYYEEEERQRGNFPDRFSGHQFPNYSSELNVNALLLGDSALYLCASSFETARTDTQYFGPGTRLTVL.